What follows are 25 T cell receptor beta chains derived from one specimen sequenced in a study of blood T cell repertoires in COVID-19. The repertoire was sequenced with immunoSEQ multiplex PCR; TCRdb's copy has only in-frame clones and lacks some. The table records about 77,000 clones, more than 80% of them present only once. The material sequenced was peripheral blood. The receptor set was obtained from a woman aged 70-85 years with acute or convalescent COVID-19.

This clone appeared a single time. The rearrangement links TRBV12-3 or TRBV12-4 to TRBJ2-1, with a tentative D call TRBD1 (6 bases). The CDR3 has 13 amino acids. V lost 5 bases, J lost 6 bases, and 11 bases lay in between. This CDR3 is CASSIGQINEQFF. Written as DNA, the CDR3 is TGTGCCAGCAGTATCGGACAGATCAATGAGCAGTTCTTC.

The chain couples TRBV18 to TRBJ1-1; maybe TRBD1 (6 bases). Deletions cut 4 bases from V and 3 bases from J, with 21 bases between. The CDR3 consists of 17 residues. From germline, CDR1 is KGHSH and CDR2 LQKENI. The CDR3 protein is CASSRTPGGSEDTEAFF. DNA of the CDR3: TGTGCCAGCTCACGGACTCCGGGGGGCAGTGAGGACACTGAAGCTTTCTTT.

This clone was counted between two and nine times. The gene calls are TRBV19 and TRBJ2-5, with D unclear. V was clipped by 4 bases and J by 4 bases, with 10 bases between them. The CDR3 covers 13 residues. Germline CDR1 reads LNHDA; CDR2 reads SQIVND (reference sequence). The CDR3 bases are TGTGCCAGTAGTAGAGGCAGCCGAGAGACCCAGTACTTC. Translated: CASSRGSRETQYF.

The V gene is TRBV19, the J gene TRBJ2-7; TRBD1 agrees at 10 bases. V shed 9 bases, J shed 7 bases, and the junction held 9 bases outside the gene matches. The CDR3 length is 13 residues. Germline V CDR1 and CDR2: LNHDA, SQIVND (reference sequence). The CDR3 reads CASEDRGRGEQYF. CDR3 nucleotide sequence: TGTGCCAGCGAGGACAGGGGGAGAGGGGAGCAGTACTTC.

The V and J genes are TRBV5-1 and TRBJ2-2, with a tentative D call TRBD1 (6 bases). Germline CDR1 reads SGHRS; CDR2 reads YFSETQ. The CDR3 loop spans 17 amino acids. V was clipped by 3 bases and J by 4 bases, with 19 bases between them. The DNA for the CDR3 is TGCGCCAGCAGCTCCCAGGGGTCTGGCCTACCCACCGGGGAGCTGTTTTTT. Translated: CASSSQGSGLPTGELFF.

The rearrangement links TRBV6-6 to TRBJ2-4, with TRBD1 as a possible D gene (6 bases). This CDR3 has 14 residues. Trimming removed 5 bases from V and 6 bases from J, with 14 bases in between. Germline CDR1 and CDR2: MNHNY and SVGAGI (reference sequence). The CDR3 spells CASSATEGGNIQYF. The DNA of the CDR3 is TGTGCCAGCAGTGCCACCGAAGGGGGAAACATTCAGTACTTC.

The chain employs TRBV7-8 and TRBJ1-6; a possible D gene is TRBD1 (5 bases). The ends were cut back, 5 bases at V and 7 bases at J, with 9 bases in the middle. Germline lookup yields CDR1 SGHVS and CDR2 FQNEAQ. The CDR3 is 13 residues long. CDR3 in DNA: TGTGCCAGCAGCCCCGGGGGGAATTCACCCCTCCACTTT. Translation gives CASSPGGNSPLHF.

The gene calls are TRBV11-2 and TRBJ2-3; D is ambiguous. Trimming left V 5 bases short and J 2 bases short, with 5 bases between. The CDR3 covers 12 residues. Germline loops: CDR1 SGHAT, CDR2 FQNNGV. The CDR3 DNA is TGTGCCAGCAGCCCCAACACAGATACGCAGTATTTT. This sequence encodes CASSPNTDTQYF.

This clone was detected a few times. The chain uses TRBV11-3 and TRBJ2-3, with a weak D call TRBD2 (6 bases). The CDR3 consists of 15 residues. V shed 5 bases and J shed 6 bases, with 18 bases lying between them. Germline CDR1 SGHNT, CDR2 YENEEA. The chain's CDR3 is CASSPRDSSGDTQYF. The CDR3 DNA reads as TGTGCCAGCAGCCCTCGGGACTCCTCGGGGGATACGCAGTATTTT.

This chain connects TRBV3-1 (or the pseudogene TRBV3-2) to TRBJ2-3, with TRBD2 matching over 9 bases. CDR3 length: 14 residues. The V gene end was trimmed by 3 bases and the J gene end by 4 bases; junction bases not matched to a gene: 2. Per germline, CDR1 LGHDT and CDR2 YNNKEL (reference sequence). The CDR3 DNA reads as TGTGCCAGCAGCCACGGGACTAGCCCAGATACGCAGTATTTT. Its translation: CASSHGTSPDTQYF.

The V call is TRBV7-9, the J call TRBJ2-5; 7 bases are a match to TRBD2. Germline V lookup: CDR1 SEHNR, CDR2 FQNEAQ (reference sequence). CDR3 length: 16 residues. Trimming cost V 2 bases and J 5 bases; bases outside gene matches: 11. The CDR3 bases are TGTGCCAGCAGCTTAAAGGGGAGCGGGGTAGTGGAGACCCAGTACTTC. This encodes CASSLKGSGVVETQYF.

The chain has TRBV5-4 and TRBJ2-1; D might be TRBD1 (6 bases). The CDR3 has 17 amino acids. Between the trimmed V and J ends, which lost 4 bases and 6 bases, there was a span of 23 bases. Germline V gene data show CDR1 as SGHNT and CDR2 as YYREEE (reference sequence). CDR3 sequence (DNA): TGTGCCAGCAGCCTCCAACCAGGATCAGGGGCCATCAATGAGCAGTTCTTC. Amino acids: CASSLQPGSGAINEQFF. The full variable domain, rest sourced from reference TRBV5-4 and TRBJ2-1, is ETGVTQSPTHLIKTRGQQVTLRCSSQSGHNTVSWYQQALGQGPQFIFQYYREEENGRGNFPPRFSGLQFPNYSSELNVNALELDDSALYLCASSLQPGSGAINEQFFGPGTRLTVL.

CDR3 sequence: CASSPGQGVGEQFF. The DNA for the CDR3 is TGTGCCAGCAGTCCCGGACAGGGTGTGGGTGAGCAGTTCTTC. The chain carries TRBV6-2 or TRBV6-3 and TRBJ2-1, with 8 bases matching TRBD1. Trimming cost V 5 bases and J 9 bases; bases outside gene matches: 9. The CDR3 totals 14 residues. The germline V gene has CDR1 MNHEY and CDR2 SVGEGT.

This chain uses TRBV7-2 with TRBJ2-1, with TRBD2 as a possible D gene (6 bases). V was shortened by 5 bases and J by 4 bases, with 15 bases between the two germline ends. The V gene's germline CDR1 is SGHTA and CDR2 FQGNSA. This CDR3 contains 15 residues. This chain's CDR3 is CASSPQASEYNEQFF. Here the CDR3 DNA reads TGTGCCAGCAGCCCCCAGGCTAGCGAATACAATGAGCAGTTCTTC.

V gene TRBV6-5 combines with J gene TRBJ2-7; perhaps TRBD1 as D (5 bases). The length of the CDR3 is 14 residues. V lost 6 bases and J 2 bases, leaving 14 bases between the germline ends. Germline V gives CDR1 MNHEY, CDR2 SVGAGI. CDR3 coding DNA: TGTGCCAGCAGCTTGACAGCTTTTACCTACGAGCAGTACTTC. It yields the protein CASSLTAFTYEQYF.

CDR3 region: CASSPRERVDTGELFF. The CDR3 DNA reads as TGTGCCAGCAGCCCAAGAGAGAGGGTGGATACCGGGGAGCTGTTTTTT. The gene calls are TRBV9 and TRBJ2-2; D perhaps matches TRBD2 (5 bases). Per the germline V gene, CDR1 is SGDLS and CDR2 is YYNGEE. V was trimmed by 4 bases and J by 5 bases, leaving 18 bases between them. The CDR3 extends over 16 amino acids.

This sequence joins TRBV7-2 and TRBJ2-7; 7 nucleotides agree with TRBD1. The CDR3 has 17 amino acids. Trimming took 6 bases from V and 8 from J; bases not matched to a gene: 22. Germline V gene lookup returns CDR1 SGHTA and CDR2 FQGNSA. The CDR3 DNA sequence: TGTGCCAGCAGTTTCTCGCCCCGAGGGACAGCCCCGTATCAGCAGTACTTC. It is translated as CASSFSPRGTAPYQQYF.

The rearrangement joins TRBV4-3 to TRBJ1-2, with D uncertain. Deletions cut 0 bases from V and 6 bases from J, with 26 bases between. The CDR3 consists of 19 residues. The V gene's germline CDR1 is LGHNA and CDR2 YSLEER. In DNA, the CDR3 is TGCGCCAGCAGCCAAGATCAAACGAAAGGCGGGTCAACAAGGAATGGCTACACCTTC. It translates to CASSQDQTKGGSTRNGYTF.

The V call is TRBV9, the J call TRBJ2-2; tentative D call: TRBD2 (7 bases). CDR3 length: 17 amino acids. Deletions cut 1 base from V and 3 bases from J, with 16 bases between. The V gene's germline CDR1 is SGDLS and CDR2 YYNGEE. For the CDR3, the DNA is TGTGCCAGCAGCGTACCCGAGGGGGGGGTTCACACCGGGGAGCTGTTTTTT. It yields the protein CASSVPEGGVHTGELFF.

The gene calls are TRBV18 and TRBJ1-5; tentative D call: TRBD1 (6 bases). V lost 6 bases and J 1 base, leaving 13 bases between the germline ends. The CDR3 consists of 15 residues. The germline V gene encodes CDR1 KGHSH and CDR2 LQKENI. The CDR3: CASSQTGESNQPQHF. The CDR3 bases are TGTGCCAGCTCGCAGACAGGCGAGAGCAATCAGCCCCAGCATTTT.

The CDR3 DNA is TGTGCCAGCAGCTTACCGGGACTAGCCGGTACAGATACGCAGTATTTT. Residues: CASSLPGLAGTDTQYF. The rearrangement uses TRBV13 and TRBJ2-3; 9 bases are a match to TRBD2. The CDR3 is made up of 16 amino acids. V shed 2 bases, J shed 3 bases, and the junction held 6 bases outside the gene matches. CDR1 and CDR2 (germline): PRHDT, FYEKMQ (reference sequence).

This rearrangement joins TRBV6-5 to TRBJ2-2; 9 bases are shared with TRBD1. The CDR3 contains 14 residues. The V and J ends lost 6 bases and 6 bases, in that order; junction bases with no gene match: 5. Germline-derived CDR1 and CDR2 are MNHEY and SVGAGI. The CDR3 loop reads CASRNRGRAGELFF. CDR3 in DNA: TGTGCCAGCAGGAACAGGGGGCGCGCCGGGGAGCTGTTTTTT.

Written as DNA, the CDR3 is TGTGCCAGCAGGGAGACAGGCCCCAATCAGCCCCAGCATTTT. Its protein is CASRETGPNQPQHF. This rearrangement joins TRBV6-6 to TRBJ1-5; possibly TRBD1 for D (6 bases). V was shortened by 6 bases and J by 3 bases, with 12 bases between the two germline ends. Germline CDR1 and CDR2: MNHNY and SVGAGI (reference sequence). This CDR3 is built from 14 residues.

Only a few counts were recorded for this clone. The chain couples TRBV6-2 or TRBV6-3 to TRBJ1-6, with 9 bases fitting TRBD1. The V segment lost 4 bases and the J segment 9 bases; nucleotides outside the gene matches: 4. There are 14 residues in the CDR3. Germline assignment: CDR1 MNHEY and CDR2 SVGEGT. The CDR3 reads CASSSTGGASPLHF. The CDR3 bases are TGTGCCAGCAGTTCCACAGGGGGCGCTTCACCCCTCCACTTT.

The V call is TRBV6-5, the J call TRBJ2-3; 7 nucleotides line up with TRBD2. V lost 2 bases, J lost 4 bases, and 9 bases stayed unmatched. Germline CDR1 MNHEY, CDR2 SVGAGI. CDR3 length: 16 amino acids. Written as DNA, the CDR3 is TGTGCCAGCAGTTACCTGAGCGGGGTAGGGCCAGATACGCAGTATTTT. Residues: CASSYLSGVGPDTQYF.